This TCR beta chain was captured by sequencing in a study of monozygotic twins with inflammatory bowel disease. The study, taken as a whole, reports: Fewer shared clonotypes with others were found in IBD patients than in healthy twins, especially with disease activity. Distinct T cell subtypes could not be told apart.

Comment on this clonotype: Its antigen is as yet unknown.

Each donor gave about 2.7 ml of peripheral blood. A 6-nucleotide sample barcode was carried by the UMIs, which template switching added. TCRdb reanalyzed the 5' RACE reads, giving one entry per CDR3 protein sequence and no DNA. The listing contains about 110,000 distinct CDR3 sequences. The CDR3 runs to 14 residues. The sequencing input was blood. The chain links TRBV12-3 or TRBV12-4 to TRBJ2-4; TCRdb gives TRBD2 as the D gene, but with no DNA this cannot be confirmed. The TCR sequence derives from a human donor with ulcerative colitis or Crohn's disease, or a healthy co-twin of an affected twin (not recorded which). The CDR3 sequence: CASSSPGLEIMQYF.